These 9 T cell receptor beta chains originate from one sample sequenced in a study of blood T cell repertoires in COVID-19. Using immunoSEQ multiplex PCR, the repertoire was profiled, and TCRdb retains in-frame clones only, with some absent. The sample records 380,000 or so clones, about 87% being singletons. Sequenced sample: PBMCs or T cells enriched from blood (not recorded which). The receptors here all came from a man between 25 and 39 years old who had recovered from COVID-19.

Here the CDR3 reads CASSRTVNFSYEQYF. The CDR3 region has the DNA TGTGCCAGCAGCCGTACAGTAAACTTCTCCTACGAGCAGTACTTC. The chain recombines TRBV5-6 with TRBJ2-7; D is ambiguous. Germline V CDR1 and CDR2: SGHDT, YYEEEE. V was pared by 4 bases and J by 0 bases, with 14 bases between. The CDR3 covers 15 residues.

The V call is TRBV12-3 or TRBV12-4, the J call TRBJ1-1, with no clear D. The ends were cut back, 6 bases at V and 1 base at J, with 9 bases in the middle. This CDR3 comprises 13 residues. CDR3 DNA sequence: TGTGCCAGCAGCCGACAAGAGAACACTGAAGCTTTCTTT. Protein product: CASSRQENTEAFF.

This clone was recorded only once. V and J are TRBV3-1 (or the pseudogene TRBV3-2) and TRBJ2-3, with a possible D match to TRBD2 (6 bases). The V end lost 2 bases, the J end lost 2 bases, and 14 bases lay between the germline ends. Looked up from germline, CDR1 is LGHDT and CDR2 is YNNKEL (reference sequence). The CDR3 contains 16 residues. CDR3 DNA sequence: TGTGCCAGCAGCCAACGCGGGGCTCGATTCACAGATACGCAGTATTTT. This sequence encodes CASSQRGARFTDTQYF.

The chain recombines TRBV6-4 with TRBJ1-1; TRBD1 is a possible D gene (5 bases). Germline CDR1 and CDR2: MRHNA and SNTAGT. This CDR3 is 14 amino acids long. V lost 5 bases and J 5 bases, leaving 15 bases between the germline ends. CDR3 in amino acids: CASSKTVFVTEAFF. The CDR3 region has the DNA TGTGCCAGCAGTAAGACAGTTTTTGTGACTGAAGCTTTCTTT.

The J gene is TRBJ1-2, the V gene TRBV18; D not resolved. CDR3 size: 12 residues. Trimming removed 8 bases from V and 7 bases from J, with 14 bases in between. Germline-derived CDR1 and CDR2 are KGHSH and LQKENI. The CDR3 is CASLDLGAGYTF. The CDR3 DNA reads as TGTGCCAGCCTAGATCTCGGAGCTGGCTACACCTTC.

The gene calls are TRBV9 and TRBJ2-3; a weak D match, TRBD1 (6 bases). V gave up 4 bases and J gave up 1 base, with 16 bases separating them. Germline CDR1 and CDR2: SGDLS and YYNGEE. The CDR3 contains 16 residues. The CDR3 loop is CASSREQGSGTDTQYF. The CDR3 region has the DNA TGTGCCAGCAGCCGAGAACAGGGTTCGGGCACAGATACGCAGTATTTT.

The DNA of the CDR3 is TGTGCCACCAGTGATCGGACAGGGGCGCACGGGGAGCTGTTTTTT. Translation: CATSDRTGAHGELFF. The chain combines TRBV24-1 with TRBJ2-2; 9 positions match TRBD1. Per germline, CDR1 KGHDR and CDR2 SFDVKD. The V segment lost 3 bases and the J segment 7 bases; nucleotides outside the gene matches: 5. The CDR3 spans 15 residues.

The chain combines TRBV4-1 with TRBJ1-5; D is undetermined. The CDR3 extends over 15 amino acids. Germline CDR1 is MGHRA and CDR2 is YSYEKL. Trimming stripped 1 base from V and 0 bases from J, with 7 bases between. The chain's CDR3 is CASSQGVNSNQPQHF. CDR3 DNA sequence: TGCGCCAGCAGCCAAGGAGTTAATAGCAATCAGCCCCAGCATTTT.

The gene calls are TRBV5-1 and TRBJ1-5; D perhaps matches TRBD1 (6 bases). Trimming took 4 bases from V and 7 from J, leaving 18 bases between them. From germline, CDR1 is SGHRS and CDR2 YFSETQ. This CDR3 is built from 15 residues. CDR3: CASSAGGGAGQPQHF. The CDR3, as DNA: TGCGCCAGCAGCGCCGGAGGGGGGGCAGGACAGCCCCAGCATTTT.